The clone carrying this TCR beta chain appeared once. RNA amounts of roughly 0.5 to 1 ug underwent reverse transcription with random hexamers. MiXCR was run by TCRdb on the immunoSEQ multiplex PCR reads, yielding one entry per CDR3 protein. The sample contains about 300,000 distinct CDR3 sequences, over 75% of which appear only once. The CD8+ and CD4+ T cells were isolated magnetically using a negative isolation approach, whereas the TEMRA cells were enriched by FACS. The sample is drawn from a study of CD8 T cells in Susac syndrome. This CDR3 contains 10 residues. In germline, CDR1 is SQVTM, CDR2 ANQGSEA. V was trimmed by 0 bases and J by 8 bases, leaving 4 bases between them.

The receptor's source is a human donor with multiple sclerosis. The gene calls are TRBV29-1 and TRBJ1-2; no clear D gene. Input material: CD8+ T cells from PBMCs. The CDR3 bases are TGCAGCGTTGAAGATCGAGGCTACACCTTC. Its protein product is CSVEDRGYTF.